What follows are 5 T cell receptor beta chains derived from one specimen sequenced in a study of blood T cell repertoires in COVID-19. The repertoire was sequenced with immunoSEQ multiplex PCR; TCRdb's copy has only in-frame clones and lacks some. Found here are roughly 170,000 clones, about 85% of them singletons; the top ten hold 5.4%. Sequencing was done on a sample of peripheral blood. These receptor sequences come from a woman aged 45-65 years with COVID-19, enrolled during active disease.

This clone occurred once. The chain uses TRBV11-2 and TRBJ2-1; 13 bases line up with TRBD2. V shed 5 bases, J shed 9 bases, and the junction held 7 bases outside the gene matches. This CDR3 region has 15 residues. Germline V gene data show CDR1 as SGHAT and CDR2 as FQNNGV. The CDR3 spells CASSPTSGGRGEQFF. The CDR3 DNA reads TGTGCCAGCAGCCCGACTAGCGGGGGGCGGGGTGAGCAGTTCTTC. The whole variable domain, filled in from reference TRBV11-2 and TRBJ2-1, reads EAGVAQSPRYKIIEKRQSVAFWCNPISGHATLYWYQQILGQGPKLLIQFQNNGVVDDSQLPKDRFSAERLKGVDSTLKIQPAKLEDSAVYLCASSPTSGGRGEQFFGPGTRLTVL.

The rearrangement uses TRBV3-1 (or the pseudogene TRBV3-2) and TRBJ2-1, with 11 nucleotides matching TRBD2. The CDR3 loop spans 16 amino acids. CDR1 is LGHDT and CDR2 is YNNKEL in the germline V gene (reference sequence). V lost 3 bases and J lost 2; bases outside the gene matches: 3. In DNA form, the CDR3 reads TGTGCCAGCAGCCAGGAACTAGCGGGGGCCTACAATGAGCAGTTCTTC. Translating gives CASSQELAGAYNEQFF.

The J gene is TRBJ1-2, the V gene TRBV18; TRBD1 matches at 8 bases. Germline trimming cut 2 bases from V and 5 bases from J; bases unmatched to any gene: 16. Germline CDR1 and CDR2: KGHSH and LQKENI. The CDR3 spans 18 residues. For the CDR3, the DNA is TGTGCCAGCTCACCATCGATGGCTGCAGGGGGCGCGGGGTATGGCTACACCTTC. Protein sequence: CASSPSMAAGGAGYGYTF. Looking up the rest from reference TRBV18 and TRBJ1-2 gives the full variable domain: NAGVMQNPRHLVRRRGQEARLRCSPMKGHSHVYWYRQLPEEGLKFMVYLQKENIIDESGMPKERFSAEFPKEGPSILRIQQVVRGDSAAYFCASSPSMAAGGAGYGYTFGSGTRLTVV.

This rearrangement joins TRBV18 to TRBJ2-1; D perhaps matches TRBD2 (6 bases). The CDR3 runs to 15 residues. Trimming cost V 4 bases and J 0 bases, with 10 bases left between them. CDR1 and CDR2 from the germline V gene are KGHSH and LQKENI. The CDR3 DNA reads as TGTGCCAGCTCACTGCCCGGGAGCTCCTACAATGAGCAGTTCTTC. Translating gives CASSLPGSSYNEQFF.

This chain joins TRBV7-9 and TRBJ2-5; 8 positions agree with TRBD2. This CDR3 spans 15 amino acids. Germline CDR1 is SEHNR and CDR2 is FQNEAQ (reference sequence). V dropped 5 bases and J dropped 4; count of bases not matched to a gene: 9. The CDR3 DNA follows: TGTGCCAGCAGCCCCCGGGGGGGAGCCGGAGAGACCCAGTACTTC. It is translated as CASSPRGGAGETQYF.